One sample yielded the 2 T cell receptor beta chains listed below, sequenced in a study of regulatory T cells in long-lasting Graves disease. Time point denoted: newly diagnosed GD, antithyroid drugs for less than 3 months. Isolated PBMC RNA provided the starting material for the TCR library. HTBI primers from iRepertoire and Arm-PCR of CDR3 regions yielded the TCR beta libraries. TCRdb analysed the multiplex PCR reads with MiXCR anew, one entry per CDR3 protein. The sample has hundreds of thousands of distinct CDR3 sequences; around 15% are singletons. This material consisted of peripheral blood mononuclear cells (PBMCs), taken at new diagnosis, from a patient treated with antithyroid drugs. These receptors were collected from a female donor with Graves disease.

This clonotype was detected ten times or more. CDR3 region: CASSGVNNEQFF. CDR3 coding DNA: TGTGCCAGCAGCGGCGTTAACAATGAGCAGTTCTTC. This chain joins TRBV5-8 and TRBJ2-1; D is undetermined. The CDR3 is 12 amino acids. The V gene's germline CDR1 is SGHTS and CDR2 YDEGEE. The germline V and J ends were trimmed by 4 bases and 5 bases, with 7 bases remaining between them.

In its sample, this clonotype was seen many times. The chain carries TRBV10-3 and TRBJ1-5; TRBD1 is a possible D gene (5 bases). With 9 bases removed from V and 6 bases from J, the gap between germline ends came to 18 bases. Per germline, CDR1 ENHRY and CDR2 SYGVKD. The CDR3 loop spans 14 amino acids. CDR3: CAISSTGVSQPQHF. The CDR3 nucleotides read TGTGCCATTAGCTCAACAGGTGTGAGTCAGCCCCAGCATTTT.